These 23 T cell receptor beta chains originate from one sample sequenced in a study of identical twins. TCRdb reprocessed the 5' RACE reads via MiXCR and lists one record per CDR3 protein. The sample consists of about 300,000 distinct CDR3 sequences, 12% of them appearing once. Another study also made use of these data, one on yellow fever vaccine responses in identical twins.

Sequenced: CD8+ T cells sorted from blood. Receptors were obtained from a woman aged 18-35 years in good health.

This clonotype was counted a few times. The chain recombines TRBV4-2 with TRBJ1-2; 7 bases agree with TRBD1. Germline CDR1 LGHNA, CDR2 YNFKEQ. The CDR3 has 16 residues. V lost 8 bases, J lost 1 base, and 13 bases stayed unmatched. The CDR3 sequence: CASFSKGTEHNYGYTF. Here the CDR3 DNA reads TGTGCCAGCTTCTCAAAGGGGACAGAGCATAACTATGGCTACACCTTC.

The genes are TRBV12-3 or TRBV12-4 and TRBJ1-2; tentative D call: TRBD1 (6 bases). The CDR3 runs 14 residues. V lost 5 bases, J lost 5 bases, and 15 bases lay in between. As DNA, the CDR3 is TGTGCCAGCAGTGGCGAGCAGGGGTTGTATGGCTACACCTTC. Translation: CASSGEQGLYGYTF.

V is TRBV27 and J is TRBJ2-1, with D possibly being TRBD2 (6 bases). The germline gives CDR1 MNHEY, CDR2 SMNVEV (reference sequence). Trimming took off 6 bases at V and 8 bases at J, with 20 bases between the two ends. The CDR3 is 15 residues long. For the CDR3, the DNA is TGTGCCAGCAGCCCTCGGCGGGACCCCCCCGATGAGCAGTTCTTC. As protein: CASSPRRDPPDEQFF.

In its sample, this clonotype was seen a few times. The chain combines TRBV24-1 with TRBJ2-7; 13 nucleotides align to TRBD2. This CDR3 region has 13 residues. The germline CDR1 and CDR2 sequences are KGHDR and SFDVKD. The J segment lost 5 bases and the V segment lost 9 bases, leaving 3 bases of the junction unmatched. In nucleotides, the CDR3 is TGTGCCACCGGACTAGCGGGAGCCAACGAGCAGTACTTC. Translation: CATGLAGANEQYF.

This rearrangement joins TRBV19 to TRBJ2-7; D is perhaps TRBD2 (6 bases). The CDR3 length is 13 residues. V lost 6 bases to trimming and J lost 5 bases, with 14 bases between them. CDR1 is LNHDA, CDR2 SQIVND, per germline (reference sequence). The CDR3 region has the DNA TGTGCCAGTAGCTTAGTGGGAGGAAACGAGCAGTACTTC. Protein product: CASSLVGGNEQYF.

V and J are TRBV15 and TRBJ1-1; D might be TRBD1 (6 bases). The CDR3 covers 12 residues. The ends were cut back, 5 bases at V and 5 bases at J, with 9 bases in the middle. Germline V gene lookup returns CDR1 LNHNV and CDR2 YYDKDF (reference sequence). The chain's CDR3 is CATSGGGTEAFF. The DNA for the CDR3 is TGTGCCACCAGCGGAGGGGGAACTGAAGCTTTCTTT.

The chain is built from TRBV28 and TRBJ2-3; a possible D gene is TRBD2 (5 bases). This CDR3 region has 15 residues. Trimming stripped 7 bases from V and 2 bases from J, with 16 bases between. The germline V gene encodes CDR1 MDHEN and CDR2 SYDVKM. CDR3: CASIPRRVYTDTQYF. The DNA of the CDR3 is TGTGCCAGCATCCCCCGGCGGGTTTACACAGATACGCAGTATTTT.

The V gene is TRBV2, the J gene TRBJ1-4, with TRBD1 matching 7 bases. The CDR3 contains 15 residues. Trimming took 3 bases from V and 4 from J; bases not matched to a gene: 5. The V gene's germline CDR1 is SNHLY and CDR2 FYNNEI. CDR3 coding DNA: TGTGCCAGCAGTGAGGAGGGACAGTTTAATGAAAAACTGTTTTTT. Translation gives CASSEEGQFNEKLFF.

This rearrangement joins TRBV3-1 to TRBJ2-1; the D gene is possibly TRBD2 (6 bases). Germline CDR1 and CDR2: LGHDT and YNNKEL (reference sequence). CDR3 length: 14 residues. V was shortened by 1 base and J by 7 bases, with 11 bases between the two germline ends. CDR3: CASSQVREWNEQFF. The CDR3 coding sequence is TGTGCCAGCAGCCAAGTACGGGAGTGGAATGAGCAGTTCTTC.

The chain carries TRBV28 and TRBJ2-1; D might be TRBD2 (5 bases). V shed 3 bases and J shed 8 bases, with 11 bases lying between them. Germline values: CDR1 MDHEN, CDR2 SYDVKM. The CDR3 loop spans 13 amino acids. The CDR3 region is CASSFSLRDEQFF. CDR3 sequence (DNA): TGTGCCAGCAGTTTTAGTTTGAGGGATGAGCAGTTCTTC.

This chain connects TRBV4-1 to TRBJ1-4, with TRBD1 as a possible D gene (5 bases). This CDR3 region has 16 residues. V lost 1 base and J lost 0, with 9 bases in between. Germline CDR1 MGHRA, CDR2 YSYEKL. CDR3 amino acids: CASSQADSATNEKLFF. The CDR3 bases are TGCGCCAGCAGCCAAGCTGACAGCGCAACTAATGAAAAACTGTTTTTT.

Many counts were recorded for this clonotype. This chain uses TRBV7-9 with TRBJ2-1; D is possibly TRBD2 (6 bases). Germline V gives CDR1 SEHNR, CDR2 FQNEAQ (reference sequence). The V end lost 5 bases, the J end lost 0 bases, and 14 bases lay between the germline ends. This CDR3 is built from 16 residues. CDR3 coding DNA: TGTGCCAGCAGCCCCTCTAGCGCCAGCTCCTACAATGAGCAGTTCTTC. Translating gives CASSPSSASSYNEQFF.

This chain links TRBV4-1 with TRBJ2-7; 7 positions match TRBD2. With V trimmed by 1 base and J by 2 bases, 11 bases remained unmatched. The CDR3 consists of 17 residues. The V gene's germline CDR1 is MGHRA and CDR2 YSYEKL. Here the CDR3 reads CASSQVSPASGTYEQYF. The CDR3 nucleotides are TGCGCCAGCAGCCAAGTATCCCCGGCTAGCGGTACCTACGAGCAGTACTTC.

J is TRBJ1-3 and V is TRBV6-1; D may be TRBD1 (5 bases). This CDR3 spans 16 amino acids. Deletions cut 1 base from V and 0 bases from J, with 10 bases between. Germline loops: CDR1 MNHNS, CDR2 SASEGT. CDR3: CASSEGGRISGNTIYF. In DNA form, the CDR3 reads TGTGCCAGCAGTGAAGGGGGACGGATCTCTGGAAACACCATATATTTT.

This clonotype was found a few times. The chain recombines TRBV25-1 with TRBJ1-1; maybe TRBD1 (5 bases). The CDR3 is 14 residues long. Germline lookup yields CDR1 MGHDK and CDR2 SYGVNS. V was cut by 5 bases and J by 6 bases, with 16 bases left in between. CDR3: CASSPFGGGAEAFF. DNA for the CDR3: TGTGCCAGCAGTCCCTTCGGAGGAGGGGCTGAAGCTTTCTTT.

The J gene is TRBJ2-1, the V gene TRBV28, with 7 bases identical to TRBD1. Germline V CDR1 and CDR2: MDHEN, SYDVKM. The CDR3 sequence is 15 residues long. The ends lost 6 bases at V and 4 bases at J; junction bases unmatched: 9. The CDR3 loop is CASSPPGTVYNEQFF. CDR3 coding DNA: TGTGCCAGCAGCCCCCCCGGGACAGTATACAATGAGCAGTTCTTC.

This clonotype was counted at least ten times. CDR3 in amino acids: CASSPHMGYEQYV. CDR3 sequence (DNA): TGTGCCAGCAGCCCACACATGGGGTACGAGCAGTACGTC. The chain employs TRBV7-8 and TRBJ2-7; D remains unclear. Germline V gene lookup returns CDR1 SGHVS and CDR2 FQNEAQ. Trimming removed 5 bases at V and 4 bases at J, with 12 bases between. This CDR3 has 13 amino acids.

The table lists this clonotype with many counts. The chain employs TRBV29-1 and TRBJ2-2; no reliable D call. CDR1 and CDR2 from the germline V gene are SQVTM and ANQGSEA. This CDR3 comprises 11 residues. V lost 2 bases and J 4 bases, leaving 2 bases between the germline ends. The CDR3 reads CSVEITGELFF. DNA for the CDR3: TGCAGCGTTGAAATCACCGGGGAGCTGTTTTTT.

This clonotype was seen a few times. The chain uses TRBV29-1 and TRBJ1-2, with 7 bases matching TRBD1. The V gene end was trimmed by 3 bases and the J gene end by 4 bases; junction bases not matched to a gene: 5. The CDR3 extends over 13 amino acids. Germline V gives CDR1 SQVTM, CDR2 ANQGSEA. The CDR3 protein is CSVDKTGTYGYTF. As DNA, the CDR3 is TGCAGCGTTGATAAGACAGGGACCTATGGCTACACCTTC.

The table lists this clonotype with a few counts. The chain joins TRBV11-2 to TRBJ2-1, with D tentatively TRBD1 (5 bases). The length of the CDR3 is 18 residues. Germline CDR1 reads SGHAT; CDR2 reads FQNNGV. Trimming removed 3 bases from V and 0 bases from J, with 18 bases in between. The CDR3 nucleotides read TGTGCCAGCAGCTTCTTAGGGGATCCAAGTTACTCCTACAATGAGCAGTTCTTC. This codes for CASSFLGDPSYSYNEQFF. Variable domain in full (rest from reference TRBV11-2 and TRBJ2-1): EAGVAQSPRYKIIEKRQSVAFWCNPISGHATLYWYQQILGQGPKLLIQFQNNGVVDDSQLPKDRFSAERLKGVDSTLKIQPAKLEDSAVYLCASSFLGDPSYSYNEQFFGPGTRLTVL.

A few counts support this clonotype. CDR3 coding DNA: TGCAGTGCTAGTACCGGCTATGGCTACACCTTC. Translation: CSASTGYGYTF. The chain recombines TRBV20-1 with TRBJ1-2; D ambiguous. The V and J ends lost 3 bases and 4 bases respectively, with 6 bases between them. The germline V gene encodes CDR1 DFQATT and CDR2 SNEGSKA (reference sequence). CDR3 length: 11 amino acids.

This clonotype was observed a handful of times. The chain has TRBV20-1 and TRBJ1-4, with a weak D call TRBD1 (5 bases). This CDR3 comprises 17 residues. Between the trimmed V and J ends, which lost 0 bases and 10 bases, there was a span of 24 bases. The germline V gene has CDR1 DFQATT and CDR2 SNEGSKA (reference sequence). DNA for the CDR3: TGCAGTGCTAGAGATCTGGCGGCAGGGCAGGATCTAGTAAAACTGTTTTTT. Protein sequence: CSARDLAAGQDLVKLFF.

This clonotype was detected a few times. The chain has TRBV28 and TRBJ2-5; TRBD2 might be the D (6 bases). Per germline, CDR1 MDHEN and CDR2 SYDVKM. The CDR3 extends over 17 amino acids. With 4 bases removed from V and 1 base from J, the gap between germline ends came to 19 bases. In DNA, the CDR3 is TGTGCCAGCAGTTCCCACCTTTTACGGGGGTCCCAAGAGACCCAGTACTTC. Translating gives CASSSHLLRGSQETQYF.